The 4 T cell receptor beta chains given below trace back to one sample, sequenced in a study of T cell therapy after organ transplantation. Antigen specificity for these receptors is unknown. TCRdb's copy holds only in-frame clones and misses some; the assay was immunoSEQ multiplex PCR. The table lists some 47,000 clones, 85% to 95% of them singletons. The source was CD8+ T cells from blood, collected before autologous CMV-specific T cell therapy. Source of these receptors: a human patient who had received a solid organ transplant and had CMV disease.

This sequence joins TRBV30 and TRBJ2-2; 10 bases agree with TRBD2. The CDR3 length is 15 residues. V lost 2 bases, J lost 5 bases, and 5 bases stayed unmatched. Germline CDR1 reads GTSNPN; CDR2 reads SVGIG (reference sequence). The CDR3 here is CAWSLAGVSTGELFF. The CDR3 DNA sequence: TGTGCCTGGAGTCTAGCGGGAGTTAGTACCGGGGAGCTGTTTTTT.

The gene calls are TRBV6-5 and TRBJ1-2, with D possibly matching TRBD1 (5 bases). Germline assignment: CDR1 MNHEY and CDR2 SVGAGI. V lost 4 bases, J lost 8 bases, and 23 bases lay in between. The CDR3 consists of 16 residues. As DNA, the CDR3 is TGTGCCAGCAGTTTCCATCCAACAAGGGACGTGAAGGGCTACACCTTC. It encodes CASSFHPTRDVKGYTF.

J is TRBJ2-6 and V is TRBV4-1; D not resolved. This CDR3 is 15 amino acids long. CDR1 is MGHRA and CDR2 is YSYEKL in the germline V gene. V dropped 1 base and J dropped 5 bases, with 9 bases sitting between them. The CDR3 here is CASSQASSRANVLTF. The CDR3 nucleotides read TGCGCCAGCAGCCAAGCATCGTCTCGGGCCAACGTCCTGACTTTC.

This sequence joins TRBV7-9 and TRBJ2-4; the match to TRBD1 covers 9 bases. V was pared by 8 bases and J by 10 bases, with 9 bases of the junction left unmatched. Germline values: CDR1 SEHNR, CDR2 FQNEAQ (reference sequence). CDR3 size: 13 residues. Written as DNA, the CDR3 is TGTGCCAGCGCCTCGGGACAGGGTGATATTCAGTACTTC. Protein sequence: CASASGQGDIQYF.